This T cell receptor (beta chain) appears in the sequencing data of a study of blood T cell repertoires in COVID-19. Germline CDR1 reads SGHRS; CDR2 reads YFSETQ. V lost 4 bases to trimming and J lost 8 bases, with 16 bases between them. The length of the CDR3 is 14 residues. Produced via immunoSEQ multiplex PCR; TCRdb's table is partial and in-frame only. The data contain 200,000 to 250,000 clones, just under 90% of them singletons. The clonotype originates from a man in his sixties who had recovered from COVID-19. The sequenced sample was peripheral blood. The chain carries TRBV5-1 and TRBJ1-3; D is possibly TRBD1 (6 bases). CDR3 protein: CASSIQGTEDTIYF. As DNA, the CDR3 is TGCGCCAGCAGCATACAGGGTACCGAGGACACCATATATTTT. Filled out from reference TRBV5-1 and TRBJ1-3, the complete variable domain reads KAGVTQTPRYLIKTRGQQVTLSCSPISGHRSVSWYQQTPGQGLQFLFEYFSETQRNKGNFPGRFSGRQFSNSRSEMNVSTLELGDSALYLCASSIQGTEDTIYFGEGSWLTVV.